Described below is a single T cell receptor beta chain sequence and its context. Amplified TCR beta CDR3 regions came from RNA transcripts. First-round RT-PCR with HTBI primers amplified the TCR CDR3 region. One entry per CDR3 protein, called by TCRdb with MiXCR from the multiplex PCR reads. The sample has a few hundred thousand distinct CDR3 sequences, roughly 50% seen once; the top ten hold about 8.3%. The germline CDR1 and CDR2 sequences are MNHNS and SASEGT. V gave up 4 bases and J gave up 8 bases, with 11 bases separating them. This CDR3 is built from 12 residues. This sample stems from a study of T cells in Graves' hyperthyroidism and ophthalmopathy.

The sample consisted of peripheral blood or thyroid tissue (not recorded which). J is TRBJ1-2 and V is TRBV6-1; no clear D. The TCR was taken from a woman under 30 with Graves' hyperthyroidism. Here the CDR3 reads CASSGSPWGYTF. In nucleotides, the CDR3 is TGTGCCAGCAGTGGGAGCCCCTGGGGCTACACCTTC.